The rows below give T cell receptor beta chains drawn from one sample of a study of Tregs in tolerant kidney transplant recipients. TCRdb's copy holds only in-frame clones and misses some; the assay was immunoSEQ multiplex PCR. The sample has about 73,000 clones; approximately 98% are singletons. Sequencing used CD4+ T cells from blood, obtained before the transplant. These receptors came from a human donor who received a combined kidney and bone marrow transplant. The CDR3 runs from the conserved cysteine through the conserved F or W. The D gene is left open where the match is weak. Where a row states a size, it is once, few, many or the class of an expanded clone; other rows omit it.

>TRBJ1-2|-|-|TRBV4-2
TGTGCCAGCAGCCAAGAGAATCCGGGGGGTGGCTACACCTTC
CASSQENPGGGYTF
>TRBJ2-7|-|-|TRBV11-3
TGTGCCAGCAGCTTAGTGGCTAGCCTTTCATACGAGCAGTACTTC
CASSLVASLSYEQYF
>TRBJ2-2|-|TRBD2|TRBV19
TGTGCCAGTAGTCCCCGAGGAGCGGGGGGAACCGGGGAGCTGTTTTTT
CASSPRGAGGTGELFF
>TRBJ2-7|-|-|TRBV10-3
TGTGCCATCGGGGGGGCAGGGGAGGCCTACGAGCAGTACTTC
CAIGGAGEAYEQYF
>TRBJ1-1|-|-|TRBV10-3
TGTGCCATCAGTGAACCGACAGAAATGAACACTGAAGCTTTCTTT
CAISEPTEMNTEAFF
>TRBJ2-3|-|TRBD2|TRBV4-3
TGCGCCAGCAGCCAAGGACTAGCGGGAGGGCCCCCAGATACGCAGTATTTT
CASSQGLAGGPPDTQYF
>TRBJ2-7|-|TRBD2|TRBV7-9
TGTGCCAGCAGCTCTCTACACGGACTAGCGGGAGGGCCCCACTACGAGCAGTACTTC
CASSSLHGLAGGPHYEQYF
>TRBJ2-3|-|TRBD2|TRBV27
TGTGCCAGCAGTTCATTAGCGGGGGGAACTAGCACAGATACGCAGTATTTT
CASSSLAGGTSTDTQYF
>TRBJ1-2|once|TRBD1|TRBV7-9
TGTGCCAGCAGCTTCGGACAGGGGGAATCGGTTGGCTACACCTTC
CASSFGQGESVGYTF
>TRBJ2-5|-|-|TRBV7-2
TGTGCCAGCAGTTCGGGCCAAGAGACCCAGTACTTC
CASSSGQETQYF
>TRBJ2-7|once|TRBD2|TRBV19
TGTGCCACCACGGGACTAGCGGGAGGCGAGCAGTACTTC
CATTGLAGGEQYF
>TRBJ1-2|-|-|TRBV4-1
TGCGCCAGCAGCCAAGAGTCAGGGAACTATGGCTACACCTTC
CASSQESGNYGYTF
>TRBJ2-7|-|-|TRBV19
TGTGCCAGTAGCCCAGAATTCAGGGTCAGCTACGAGCAGTACTTC
CASSPEFRVSYEQYF
>TRBJ2-7|-|-|TRBV28
TGTGCCAGCAGTCCACCCGGGAGATTCTACGAGCAGTACTTC
CASSPPGRFYEQYF
>TRBJ2-7|-|TRBD2|TRBV7-3
TGTGCCAGCAGCTTCTCTAGCGGATCCTACGAGCAGTACTTC
CASSFSSGSYEQYF
>TRBJ2-7|-|TRBD1|TRBV5-4
TGTGCCAGCCACAGGGGAGAAGCCTACGAGCAGTACTTC
CASHRGEAYEQYF
>TRBJ1-2|-|TRBD1|TRBV5-1
TGCGCCAGCAGCCAGGGACAGGGCTATGGCTACACCTTC
CASSQGQGYGYTF
>TRBJ1-2|-|TRBD1|TRBV7-6
TGTGCCAGCGGGCCGGGACAGGGGGATGGCTACACCTTC
CASGPGQGDGYTF
>TRBJ2-7|-|TRBD1|TRBV11-3
TGTGCCAGCAGCTTAGATCGACAGGGGGATTTAGACGAGCAGTACTTC
CASSLDRQGDLDEQYF
>TRBJ1-1|-|-|TRBV28
TGTGCCAGCAGATGGACAGAGCTCACTGAAGCTTTCTTT
CASRWTELTEAFF
>TRBJ1-6|once|-|TRBV30
TGTGCCTGGAGTATAGACAGAACGGGTTCACCCCTCCACTTT
CAWSIDRTGSPLHF
>TRBJ2-5|-|TRBD2|TRBV19
TGTGCCAGTAGTATGAGGGCTAGCGGAGAGACCCAGTACTTC
CASSMRASGETQYF
>TRBJ1-3|-|-|TRBV18
TGTGCCAGCTCTGAACGCCCGGACAGTGGAAACACCATATATTTT
CASSERPDSGNTIYF
>TRBJ2-7|-|-|TRBV6-1
TGTGCCAGCAGTGACTTACAGTGGGCCTCCTCCTACGAGCAGTACTTC
CASSDLQWASSYEQYF
>TRBJ1-2|-|-|TRBV29-1
TGCAGCGTGAGGGAGTACAAAACTGTCTATGGCTACACCTTC
CSVREYKTVYGYTF
>TRBJ2-7|-|TRBD2|TRBV4-1
TGCGCCAGCAGCCCCCAGCTACTAGCGGGGGGATACGAGCAGTACTTC
CASSPQLLAGGYEQYF
>TRBJ2-3|-|TRBD1|TRBV27
TGTGCCAGCAGTCCCGGGACAGGCACAGATACGCAGTATTTT
CASSPGTGTDTQYF
>TRBJ1-1|-|-|TRBV5-6
TGTGCCAGCGGTGGCGGGTTGAGAACTGAAGCTTTCTTT
CASGGGLRTEAFF
>TRBJ2-2|-|TRBD2|TRBV4-3
TGCGCCAGCAGCTATAGCAGGACTAGCGGGGGGCAGGGAACCGGGGAGCTGTTTTTT
CASSYSRTSGGQGTGELFF
>TRBJ1-2|once|-|TRBV5-4
TGTGCCAGCAGCTTGGGGGGGCGGAACTATGGCTACACCTTC
CASSLGGRNYGYTF
>TRBJ2-6|-|-|TRBV4-3
TGCGCCAGCAGCCAAGAAGGCGGGCTCTCTGGGGCCAACGTCCTGACTTTC
CASSQEGGLSGANVLTF
>TRBJ2-7|-|TRBD2|TRBV10-3
TGTGCCATCAGTCGTTCCAGTCTAGCGGGAGGCTCCTACGAGCAGTACTTC
CAISRSSLAGGSYEQYF
>TRBJ2-7|-|TRBD2|TRBV27
TGTGCCAGCACCCGAAGCGGGGGCCCCTACGAGCAGTACTTC
CASTRSGGPYEQYF
>TRBJ2-1|-|TRBD2|TRBV2
TGTGCCAGCAGGAGAACTAGCGGGGGTTACAATGAGCAGTTCTTC
CASRRTSGGYNEQFF
>TRBJ1-2|-|-|TRBV25-1
TGTGCCAGCAGTGAGCAGGGCCTGTATGGCTACACCTTC
CASSEQGLYGYTF
>TRBJ1-5|-|-|TRBV19
TGTGCCAGTAGTATAGGGGGGGTCAGCAATCAGCCCCAGCATTTT
CASSIGGVSNQPQHF
>TRBJ1-1|-|-|TRBV7-9
TGTGCCAGCAGCCTGACGGGTATGAACACTGAAGCTTTCTTT
CASSLTGMNTEAFF
>TRBJ1-5|-|-|TRBV7-8
TGTGCCAGCAGCACGGCGGCAGGGTTTCAGCCCCAGCATTTT
CASSTAAGFQPQHF
>TRBJ1-5|-|-|TRBV5-1
TGCGCCAGCAGCTTGGGACAGAATAGCAATCAGCCCCAGCATTTT
CASSLGQNSNQPQHF
>TRBJ2-7|-|-|TRBV21-1
TGTGCCAGCAGCAAAGAGGGACTAGCGGGAGACTACGAGCAGTACTTC
CASSKEGLAGDYEQYF
>TRBJ2-7|-|-|TRBV5-4
TGTGCCAGCAGCTTGGACAGCTACTCCTACGAGCAGTACTTC
CASSLDSYSYEQYF
>TRBJ1-6|-|-|TRBV4-3
TGCGCCAGCAGTTCGCAGGGAACGGCCTCACCCCTCCACTTT
CASSSQGTASPLHF
>TRBJ2-6|-|TRBD2|TRBV6-5
TGTGCCAGCAACCGGGGGGGCTCTGGGGCCAACGTCCTGACTTTC
CASNRGGSGANVLTF
>TRBJ2-3|-|TRBD2|TRBV4-2
TGTGCCAGCAGCCAATCTAGCGGGACGGCAGATACGCAGTATTTT
CASSQSSGTADTQYF
>TRBJ2-2|-|TRBD1|TRBV7-3
TGTGCCAGCAGCGCCGGACAGGGAGGCACCGGGGAGCTGTTTTTT
CASSAGQGGTGELFF
>TRBJ2-7|-|TRBD2|TRBV7-8
TGTGCCAGCAGCTTAGAGGCGTACCGGCGGGGGACCTCCTACGAGCAGTACTTC
CASSLEAYRRGTSYEQYF
>TRBJ1-1|-|TRBD1|TRBV11-2
TGTGCCAGCAGCTCCGGGACAGGCGGCCAGGCTGAAGCTTTCTTT
CASSSGTGGQAEAFF